This entry concerns a single T cell receptor (beta chain). No antigen is known for it. These data originate in a study of cytomegalovirus exposure and HLA in healthy donors. Notes on the study in general: Highly shared variants forming one cluster were likely a sequencing artifact. The study put 150 to 200 TCR beta chains on its list as cytomegalovirus-associated.

The PCR employed 60 Vbeta primers together with 13 Jbeta primers. Assay used: immunoSEQ multiplex PCR; TCRdb lists only in-frame clones, some missing. The sample table includes some 40,000 clones. The CDR3 spans 15 residues. The trim removed 5 bases at V and 1 base at J, leaving 5 bases unmatched. CDR1 is SGHTA and CDR2 is FQGTGA in the germline V gene. The sample taken for sequencing was PBMCs. This chain connects TRBV7-3 to TRBJ1-5; 7 bases line up with TRBD1. This clonotype originated in a human donor in good health. This CDR3 is CASSPTGYSNQPQHF. The CDR3 nucleotides are TGTGCCAGCAGCCCGACAGGGTACAGCAATCAGCCCCAGCATTTT.